The rows below give T cell receptor beta chains drawn from one sample of a study of T cell repertoires in cytomegalovirus infection. TCRdb independently ran MiXCR on the reads; one entry per CDR3 protein. The data hold 630,000 or so distinct CDR3 sequences, with more than 20% observed a single time. Sequencing was performed on CD8+ T cells from PBMCs. The receptors shown here come from a human donor in good health (CMV status not recorded). Some clones in this sample may be carry-over from other donors' samples. CDR3s include the opening cysteine and the closing phenylalanine or tryptophan. A D gene is named only where the DNA matches it firmly. Expanded clones get a size class; other rows say once, few or many, or leave the size out.

TRBV6-2/TRBV6-3	-	16	TRBJ1-5	-	CASRQVIGGSNQPQHF	TGTGCCAGCAGACAAGTAATTGGGGGTAGCAATCAGCCCCAGCATTTT
TRBV20-1	TRBD1	14	TRBJ2-7	-	CSASRTGVGHEQYF	TGCAGTGCTAGCCGGACAGGGGTCGGTCACGAGCAGTACTTC
TRBV5-1	-	13	TRBJ1-2	-	CASSLWGTYGYTF	TGCGCCAGCAGCTTGTGGGGGACCTATGGCTACACCTTC
TRBV14	-	17	TRBJ1-1	few	CASSQLAREVANTEAFF	TGTGCCAGCAGCCAGCTGGCCCGGGAGGTGGCGAACACTGAAGCTTTCTTT
TRBV13	-	15	TRBJ2-7	few	CASSLPGGGNYEQYF	TGTGCCAGCAGCCTTCCAGGGGGGGGGAACTACGAGCAGTACTTC
TRBV15	-	13	TRBJ2-7	-	CATSTSDSYEQYF	TGTGCCACCAGCACCTCCGACAGCTACGAGCAGTACTTC
TRBV7-9	TRBD2	17	TRBJ2-3	few	CASSRLAGDAPTDTQYF	TGTGCCAGCAGCCGACTAGCGGGGGACGCTCCGACAGATACGCAGTATTTT
TRBV28	-	15	TRBJ2-1	-	CASSPGWGEINEQFF	TGTGCCAGCAGCCCCGGGTGGGGGGAGATCAATGAGCAGTTCTTC
TRBV11-2	-	14	TRBJ1-2	few	CASSLGGTGIGYTF	TGTGCCAGCAGCTTAGGAGGTACCGGGATTGGCTACACCTTC
TRBV29-1	TRBD1	13	TRBJ2-5	-	CSVGTAYNPTQYF	TGCAGCGTAGGGACAGCCTACAATCCGACCCAGTACTTC
TRBV6-5	-	12	TRBJ2-5	few	CASSDWAGTQYF	TGTGCCAGCAGTGACTGGGCCGGGACCCAGTACTTC
TRBV20-1	TRBD2	15	TRBJ2-1	-	CSARDHTSGGREQFF	TGCAGTGCTAGAGATCATACTAGCGGGGGGAGGGAGCAGTTCTTC
TRBV29-1	-	12	TRBJ2-7	few	CSVNLQGFEQYF	TGCAGCGTTAACCTGCAGGGATTCGAGCAGTACTTC
TRBV6-6	-	15	TRBJ1-6	-	CASSYSSGVESPLHF	TGTGCCAGCAGTTACTCGTCGGGGGTGGAGTCACCCCTCCACTTT
TRBV4-3	-	16	TRBJ2-3	few	CASSQGRYSSTDTQYF	TGCGCCAGCAGCCAGGGACGGTACTCTAGCACAGATACGCAGTATTTT
TRBV28	TRBD1	16	TRBJ1-2	many	CASSLDREIFSYGYTF	TGTGCCAGCAGTTTGGACAGGGAAATCTTCTCCTATGGCTACACCTTC
TRBV7-9	TRBD1	15	TRBJ2-5	many	CASSSGQDYGETQYF	TGTGCCAGCAGCTCGGGACAGGATTATGGAGAGACCCAGTACTTC
TRBV19	-	13	TRBJ2-1	few	CASTGVADNEQFF	TGTGCCAGTACCGGGGTTGCAGACAATGAGCAGTTCTTC
TRBV7-2	-	15	TRBJ1-5	many	CASSLEYSTPRPQHF	TGTGCCAGCAGCTTAGAATACAGCACCCCGCGGCCCCAGCATTTT
TRBV12-3/TRBV12-4	-	16	TRBJ1-5	few	CASSSSGVLSNQPQHF	TGTGCCAGCAGTTCATCAGGGGTTTTGAGCAATCAGCCCCAGCATTTT
TRBV9	-	14	TRBJ2-5	-	CASSSWASQETQYF	TGTGCCAGCAGCTCGTGGGCCTCGCAGGAGACCCAGTACTTC
TRBV27	-	16	TRBJ2-5	-	CASSRLVVSPQETQYF	TGTGCCAGCAGTCGCCTAGTTGTATCGCCCCAAGAGACCCAGTACTTC
TRBV2	-	13	TRBJ2-1	-	CTSIADSTNEQFF	TGTACCAGCATCGCGGACAGTACCAATGAGCAGTTCTTC
TRBV10-3	-	13	TRBJ1-2	many	CAITAGGADGYTF	TGTGCCATCACCGCGGGGGGGGCGGATGGCTACACCTTC
TRBV6-2/TRBV6-3	-	15	TRBJ2-1	-	CASSYGRTKLWEQFF	TGTGCCAGCAGTTACGGTCGGACCAAATTGTGGGAGCAGTTCTTC
TRBV19	-	11	TRBJ2-1	-	CASKSSLEQFF	TGTGCCAGTAAAAGTTCGCTTGAGCAGTTCTTC
TRBV7-8	-	14	TRBJ2-2	many	CASSSTGHTGELFF	TGTGCCAGCAGCTCCACGGGGCACACCGGGGAGCTGTTTTTT
TRBV6-2/TRBV6-3	-	11	TRBJ2-5	many	CASSYGETQYF	TGTGCCAGCAGTTACGGAGAGACCCAGTACTTC
TRBV7-3	-	14	TRBJ2-1	-	CASSLLPPDNEQFF	TGTGCCAGCAGCTTACTTCCGCCAGACAATGAGCAGTTCTTC
TRBV7-7	TRBD2	18	TRBJ2-5	-	CASRSGLAGGPKEETQYF	TGTGCTAGCAGATCTGGACTAGCGGGGGGGCCGAAGGAAGAGACCCAGTACTTC
TRBV28	-	16	TRBJ1-2	few	CASSLRGWGENYGYTF	TGTGCCAGCAGTTTGAGGGGTTGGGGGGAGAACTATGGCTACACCTTC
TRBV18	TRBD1	22	TRBJ2-1	-	CASSLPESDATWTGGLYNEQFF	TGTGCCAGCTCACTACCTGAGTCTGACGCAACCTGGACAGGGGGCCTGTACAATGAGCAGTTCTTC
TRBV28	-	16	TRBJ2-3	many	CASSLWGPNSTDTQYF	TGTGCCAGCAGTTTATGGGGCCCCAACAGCACAGATACGCAGTATTTT
TRBV12-3/TRBV12-4	TRBD2	16	TRBJ2-5	many	CASSRLAGGLVETQYF	TGTGCCAGCAGCCGACTAGCGGGGGGCTTAGTAGAGACCCAGTACTTC
TRBV7-9	-	15	TRBJ2-1	many	CASSPPSTGHNEQFF	TGTGCCAGCAGCCCCCCGTCAACAGGGCACAATGAGCAGTTCTTC
TRBV12-3/TRBV12-4	-	14	TRBJ1-5	-	CASSLVGLNQPQHF	TGTGCCAGCAGTTTAGTAGGCCTGAACCAGCCCCAGCATTTT
TRBV19	-	13	TRBJ1-1	few	CASSIYITTEAFF	TGTGCCAGTAGTATTTACATAACAACTGAAGCTTTCTTT
TRBV7-9	-	11	TRBJ2-1	-	CASILINEQFF	TGTGCCAGCATCCTTATCAATGAGCAGTTCTTC
TRBV28	-	14	TRBJ1-2	few	CASSFPVPMYGYTF	TGTGCCAGCAGTTTTCCGGTACCGATGTATGGCTACACCTTC
TRBV10-3	-	12	TRBJ1-2	many	CAISESGVGYTF	TGTGCCATCAGTGAGTCCGGGGTCGGCTACACCTTC
TRBV29-1	-	14	TRBJ2-7	-	CSVEDGPPPYEQYF	TGCAGCGTTGAAGATGGGCCACCCCCCTACGAGCAGTACTTC
TRBV25-1	-	11	TRBJ1-1	-	CASSGLTEAFF	TGTGCCAGCAGTGGCCTCACTGAAGCTTTCTTT
TRBV7-8	-	12	TRBJ1-1	many	CASSLQNTEAFF	TGTGCCAGCAGCTTACAGAACACTGAAGCTTTCTTT
TRBV6-2/TRBV6-3	TRBD1	13	TRBJ1-2	few	CASSYGQGNGYTF	TGTGCCAGCAGTTACGGACAGGGGAACGGCTACACCTTC
TRBV27	TRBD2	15	TRBJ2-1	-	CASSFQAGGTNEQFF	TGTGCCAGCAGTTTCCAAGCGGGGGGGACCAATGAGCAGTTCTTC
TRBV13	-	14	TRBJ2-3	-	CASSSGPIWDTQYF	TGTGCCAGCAGCTCCGGACCGATTTGGGATACGCAGTATTTT
TRBV19	-	13	TRBJ1-3	-	CASISYSGNTIYF	TGTGCCAGTATTTCCTACTCTGGAAACACCATATATTTT
TRBV27	-	11	TRBJ2-6	-	CASSAGRVLTF	TGTGCCAGCAGCGCGGGGAGGGTCCTGACTTTC
TRBV7-9	-	15	TRBJ2-7	many	CASTRRGAHSYEQYF	TGTGCCAGCACCCGGAGAGGGGCCCACTCCTACGAGCAGTACTTC
TRBV7-6	-	16	TRBJ1-6	-	CASSSKSGNYNSPLHF	TGTGCCAGCAGCTCTAAGTCAGGGAATTATAATTCACCCCTCCACTTT
TRBV7-6	-	13	TRBJ1-1	many	CASSPPLNTEAFF	TGTGCCAGCAGTCCCCCGCTGAACACTGAAGCTTTCTTT
TRBV7-2	-	17	TRBJ1-5	few	CASSLAQYSYSNQPQHF	TGTGCCAGCAGCTTAGCGCAGTACAGCTATAGCAATCAGCCCCAGCATTTT
TRBV6-5	-	13	TRBJ1-1	-	CASSYNREIEAFF	TGTGCCAGCAGTTATAACAGGGAGATTGAAGCTTTCTTT
TRBV12-3/TRBV12-4	TRBD1	14	TRBJ2-1	few	CASSVRGTANEQFF	TGTGCCAGCAGCGTAAGAGGGACAGCCAATGAGCAGTTCTTC
TRBV7-9	TRBD2	18	TRBJ2-3	many	CASSGVAGGKTSTDTQYF	TGTGCCAGCAGCGGAGTAGCGGGGGGAAAAACTAGCACAGATACGCAGTATTTT